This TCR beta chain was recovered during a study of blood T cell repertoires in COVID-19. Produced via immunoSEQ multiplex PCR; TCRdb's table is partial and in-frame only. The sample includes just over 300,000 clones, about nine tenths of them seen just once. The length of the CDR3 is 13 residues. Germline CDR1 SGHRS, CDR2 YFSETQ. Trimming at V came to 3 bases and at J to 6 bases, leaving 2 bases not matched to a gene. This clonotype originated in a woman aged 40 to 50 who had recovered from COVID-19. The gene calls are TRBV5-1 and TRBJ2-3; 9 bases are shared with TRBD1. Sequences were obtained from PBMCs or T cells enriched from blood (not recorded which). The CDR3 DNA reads TGCGCCAGCAGCTATGGACAGGGGGATACGCAGTATTTT. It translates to CASSYGQGDTQYF. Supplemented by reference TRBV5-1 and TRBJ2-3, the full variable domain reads KAGVTQTPRYLIKTRGQQVTLSCSPISGHRSVSWYQQTPGQGLQFLFEYFSETQRNKGNFPGRFSGRQFSNSRSEMNVSTLELGDSALYLCASSYGQGDTQYFGPGTRLTVL.